One sample yielded the 13 T cell receptor beta chains listed below, sequenced in a study of blood T cell repertoires in COVID-19. Repertoires were generated with immunoSEQ multiplex PCR, while TCRdb's copy carries only in-frame clones and drops some. The table has roughly 210,000 clones, approximately 80% seen once. The sample comprised peripheral blood. All receptors come from a woman aged 80 or over with COVID-19, enrolled during active disease.

J is TRBJ1-1 and V is TRBV7-9; no firm D call. Germline CDR1 reads SEHNR; CDR2 reads FQNEAQ (reference sequence). V shed 1 base and J shed 3 bases, with 6 bases lying between them. The CDR3 spans 13 residues. CDR3 coding DNA: TGTGCCAGCAGCTTAGAAGGAGACACTGAAGCTTTCTTT. This translates into CASSLEGDTEAFF.

V is TRBV28 and J is TRBJ2-3, with TRBD1 matching 9 bases. Losses at the gene ends were 6 bases for V and 0 bases for J; bases not matched to a gene: 7. From germline, CDR1 is MDHEN and CDR2 SYDVKM. CDR3 length: 16 residues. CDR3 DNA sequence: TGTGCCAGCAGATCGAACAGGGGGCGGAGCACAGATACGCAGTATTTT. It codes for CASRSNRGRSTDTQYF.

This clone showed up just a few times. This sequence joins TRBV11-2 and TRBJ2-7; 8 bases map to TRBD2. This CDR3 region has 14 residues. Trimming at V came to 1 base and at J to 6 bases, leaving 5 bases not matched to a gene. Germline V CDR1 and CDR2: SGHAT, FQNNGV. CDR3 nucleotide sequence: TGTGCCAGCAGCTTAGGAGTCCGGGGGGGCGAGCAGTACGTC. This gives the protein CASSLGVRGGEQYV.

The rearrangement uses TRBV6-2 or TRBV6-3 and TRBJ2-2; the match to TRBD1 covers 9 bases. The CDR3 is made up of 16 amino acids. In germline, CDR1 is MNHEY, CDR2 SVGEGT. V shed 4 bases, J shed 4 bases, and the junction held 7 bases outside the gene matches. In DNA, the CDR3 is TGTGCCAGCAGTTCGCCGACAGGGGGATCCACCGGGGAGCTGTTTTTT. Amino acid sequence: CASSSPTGGSTGELFF.

The chain has TRBV3-1 (or the pseudogene TRBV3-2) and TRBJ2-7; D gene unclear. With 10 bases removed from V and 5 bases from J, the gap between germline ends came to 15 bases. The CDR3 is made up of 12 amino acids. The germline V gene encodes CDR1 LGHDT and CDR2 YNNKEL (reference sequence). The CDR3 region is CATLSPGNEQYV. The DNA of the CDR3 is TGTGCCACCCTAAGCCCCGGTAACGAGCAGTACGTC.

The CDR3 bases are TGTGCCACCAGTGATTTCCCCTCCGAGCCTTCCAGCGGTTCACCCCTCCACTTT. Protein product: CATSDFPSEPSSGSPLHF. The chain links TRBV24-1 to TRBJ1-6; D is ambiguous. Germline V lookup: CDR1 KGHDR, CDR2 SFDVKD. This CDR3 spans 18 amino acids. V was shortened by 1 base and J by 9 bases, with 21 bases between the two germline ends.

The chain has TRBV5-1 and TRBJ1-1; D is ambiguous. Germline CDR1 reads SGHRS; CDR2 reads YFSETQ. The CDR3 sequence is 14 residues long. V lost 2 bases and J lost 4, with 12 bases in between. DNA of the CDR3: TGCGCCAGCAGCTTTGATATTGGGAGCACTGAAGCTTTCTTT. It translates to CASSFDIGSTEAFF.

V gene TRBV3-1 (or the pseudogene TRBV3-2) combines with J gene TRBJ2-2; TRBD2 is a possible D gene (5 bases). The CDR3 loop spans 12 amino acids. V was clipped by 3 bases and J by 6 bases, with 5 bases between them. The V gene's germline CDR1 is LGHDT and CDR2 YNNKEL (reference sequence). The CDR3 coding sequence is TGTGCCAGCAGCCACGGGGCCGGGGAGCTGTTTTTT. Its protein product is CASSHGAGELFF.

The gene calls are TRBV27 and TRBJ2-1, with TRBD1 identical over 10 bases. V lost 3 bases, J lost 10 bases, and 6 bases stayed unmatched. The CDR3 covers 14 residues. Germline V gene lookup returns CDR1 MNHEY and CDR2 SMNVEV (reference sequence). For the CDR3, the DNA is TGTGCCAGCAGTTTGCGGGACAGGGGACGGGAGCAGTTCTTC. It is translated as CASSLRDRGREQFF.

The rearrangement uses TRBV7-8 and TRBJ1-1; 8 bases match TRBD1. The ends lost 7 bases at V and 4 bases at J; junction bases unmatched: 8. The CDR3 runs to 14 residues. CDR1 is SGHVS, CDR2 FQNEAQ, per germline. CDR3 residues: CASTTTGVGTEAFF. CDR3 coding DNA: TGTGCCAGCACCACGACAGGGGTAGGCACTGAAGCTTTCTTT.

The J gene is TRBJ2-1, the V gene TRBV3-1 (or the pseudogene TRBV3-2); 7 bases line up with TRBD2. This CDR3 has 17 amino acids. Looked up from germline, CDR1 is LGHDT and CDR2 is YNNKEL (reference sequence). Trimming at V came to 5 bases and at J to 0 bases, leaving 10 bases not matched to a gene. The CDR3 nucleotides read TGTGCCAGCAGCTCTAGTGGGGGGGGGTCCTCCTACAATGAGCAGTTCTTC. This translates into CASSSSGGGSSYNEQFF.

The chain joins TRBV11-2 to TRBJ1-5; 7 bases fit TRBD1. Trimming at V came to 1 base and at J to 7 bases, leaving 1 base not matched to a gene. CDR1 and CDR2 from the germline V gene are SGHAT and FQNNGV. This CDR3 spans 13 amino acids. The CDR3: CASSLGTGQPQHF. DNA for the CDR3: TGTGCCAGCAGCTTAGGGACAGGCCAGCCCCAGCATTTT. Together with reference TRBV11-2 and TRBJ1-5, the CDR3 gives the full variable domain: EAGVAQSPRYKIIEKRQSVAFWCNPISGHATLYWYQQILGQGPKLLIQFQNNGVVDDSQLPKDRFSAERLKGVDSTLKIQPAKLEDSAVYLCASSLGTGQPQHFGDGTRLSIL.

This clone was counted a single time. CDR3: CASSVQGGYTF. The CDR3 nucleotides read TGTGCCAGCAGTGTCCAGGGTGGCTACACCTTC. This sequence joins TRBV3-1 (or the pseudogene TRBV3-2) and TRBJ1-2; tentatively, D is TRBD1 (5 bases). From germline, CDR1 is LGHDT and CDR2 YNNKEL (reference sequence). CDR3 length: 11 residues. Trimming took 6 bases from V and 7 from J, leaving 9 bases between them.